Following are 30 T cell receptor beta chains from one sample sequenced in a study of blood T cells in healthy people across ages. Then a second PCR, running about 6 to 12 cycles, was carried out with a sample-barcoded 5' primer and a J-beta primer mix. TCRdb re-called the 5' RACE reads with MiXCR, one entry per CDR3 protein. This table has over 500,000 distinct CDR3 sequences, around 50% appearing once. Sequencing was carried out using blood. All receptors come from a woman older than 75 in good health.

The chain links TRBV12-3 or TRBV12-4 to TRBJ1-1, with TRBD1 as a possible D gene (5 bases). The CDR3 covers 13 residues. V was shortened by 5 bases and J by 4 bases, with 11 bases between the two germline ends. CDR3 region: CASSETVVTEAFF. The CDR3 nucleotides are TGTGCCAGCAGTGAGACAGTGGTCACTGAAGCTTTCTTT.

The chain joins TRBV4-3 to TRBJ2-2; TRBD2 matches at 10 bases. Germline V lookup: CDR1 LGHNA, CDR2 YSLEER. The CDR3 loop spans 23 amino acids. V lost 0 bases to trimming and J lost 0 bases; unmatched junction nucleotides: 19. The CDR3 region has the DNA TGCGCCAGCAGCCAAGATTGGCTCCCTAGCGGGAGTTGGTCATCGCCGAACACCGGGGAGCTGTTTTTT. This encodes CASSQDWLPSGSWSSPNTGELFF.

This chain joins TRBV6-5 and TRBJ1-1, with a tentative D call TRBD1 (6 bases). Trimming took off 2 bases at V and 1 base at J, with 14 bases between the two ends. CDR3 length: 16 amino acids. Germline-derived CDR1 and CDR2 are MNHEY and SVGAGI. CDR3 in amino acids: CASSYRTARTNTEAFF. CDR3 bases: TGTGCCAGCAGTTACCGGACAGCACGGACGAACACTGAAGCTTTCTTT.

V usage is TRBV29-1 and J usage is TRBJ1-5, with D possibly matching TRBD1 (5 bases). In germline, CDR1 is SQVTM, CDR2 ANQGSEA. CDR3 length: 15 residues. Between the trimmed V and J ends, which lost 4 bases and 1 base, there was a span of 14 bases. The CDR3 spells CSVGSGSGSNQPQHF. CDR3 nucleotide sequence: TGCAGCGTTGGATCAGGGAGTGGGAGCAATCAGCCCCAGCATTTT.

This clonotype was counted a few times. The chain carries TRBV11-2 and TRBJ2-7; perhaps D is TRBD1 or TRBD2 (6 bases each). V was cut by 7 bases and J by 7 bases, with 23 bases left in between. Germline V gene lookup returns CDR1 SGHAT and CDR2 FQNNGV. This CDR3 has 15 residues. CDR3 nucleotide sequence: TGTGCCAGCACCCCAGGGGCGGGATCTTGGAATGAGCAGTACTTC. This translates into CASTPGAGSWNEQYF.

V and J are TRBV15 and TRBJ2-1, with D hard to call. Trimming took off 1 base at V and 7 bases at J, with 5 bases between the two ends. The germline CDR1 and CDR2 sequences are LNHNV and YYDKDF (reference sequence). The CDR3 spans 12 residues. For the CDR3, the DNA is TGTGCCACCAGCAGAGTTCAGAATGAGCAGTTCTTC. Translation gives CATSRVQNEQFF.

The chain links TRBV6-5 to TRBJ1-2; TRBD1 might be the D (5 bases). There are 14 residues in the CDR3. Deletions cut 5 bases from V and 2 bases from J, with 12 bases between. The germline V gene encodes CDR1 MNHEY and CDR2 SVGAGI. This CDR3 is CASSTGGSNYGYTF. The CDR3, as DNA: TGTGCCAGCAGTACGGGGGGATCGAACTATGGCTACACCTTC.

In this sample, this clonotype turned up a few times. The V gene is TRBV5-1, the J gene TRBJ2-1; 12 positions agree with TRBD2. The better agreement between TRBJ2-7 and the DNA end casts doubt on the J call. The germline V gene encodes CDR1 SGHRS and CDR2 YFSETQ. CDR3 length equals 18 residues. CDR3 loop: CASSQASGRGSSYNEQYF. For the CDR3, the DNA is TGCGCCAGCAGTCAGGCTAGCGGGAGGGGGAGCTCCTACAATGAGCAGTACTTC.

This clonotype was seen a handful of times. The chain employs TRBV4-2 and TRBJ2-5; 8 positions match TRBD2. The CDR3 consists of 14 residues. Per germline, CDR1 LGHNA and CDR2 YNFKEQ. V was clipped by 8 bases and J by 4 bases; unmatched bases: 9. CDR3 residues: CASGQLADRETQYF. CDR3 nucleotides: TGTGCCAGCGGTCAACTAGCGGACCGAGAGACCCAGTACTTC.

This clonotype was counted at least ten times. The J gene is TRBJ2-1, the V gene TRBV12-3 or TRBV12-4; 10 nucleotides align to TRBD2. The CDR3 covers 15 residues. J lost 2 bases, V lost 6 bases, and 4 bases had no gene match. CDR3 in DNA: TGTGCCAGCAGCCCCGGGACTAGCGCCTACAATGAGCAGTTCTTC. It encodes CASSPGTSAYNEQFF.

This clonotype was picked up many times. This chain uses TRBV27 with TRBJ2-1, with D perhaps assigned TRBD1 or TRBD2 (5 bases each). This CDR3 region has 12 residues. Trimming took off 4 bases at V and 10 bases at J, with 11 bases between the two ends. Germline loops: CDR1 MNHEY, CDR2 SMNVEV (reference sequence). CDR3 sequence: CASSWGTGEQFF. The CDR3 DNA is TGTGCCAGCAGTTGGGGGACCGGAGAGCAGTTCTTC.

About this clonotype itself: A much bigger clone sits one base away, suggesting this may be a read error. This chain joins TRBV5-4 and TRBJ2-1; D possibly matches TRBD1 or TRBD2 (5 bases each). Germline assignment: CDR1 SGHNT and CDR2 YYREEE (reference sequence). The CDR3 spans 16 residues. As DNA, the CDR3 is TGTGTCAGCAGCCCCGGGACCGCCAGATCGTCCAATGAGCAGTTCTTC. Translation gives CVSSPGTARSSNEQFF.

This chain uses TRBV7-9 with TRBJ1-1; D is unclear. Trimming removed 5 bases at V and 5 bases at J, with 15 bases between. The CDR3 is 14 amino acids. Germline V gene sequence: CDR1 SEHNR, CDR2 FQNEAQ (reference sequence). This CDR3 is CASSASSGRTEAFF. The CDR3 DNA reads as TGTGCCAGCAGCGCCTCTAGCGGGCGGACTGAAGCTTTCTTT.

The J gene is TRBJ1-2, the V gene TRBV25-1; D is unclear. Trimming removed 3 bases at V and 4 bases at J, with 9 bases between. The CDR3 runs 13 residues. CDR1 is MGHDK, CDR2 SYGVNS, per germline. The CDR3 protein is CASSEAGRYGYTF. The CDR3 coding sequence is TGTGCCAGCAGTGAGGCAGGCCGCTATGGCTACACCTTC.

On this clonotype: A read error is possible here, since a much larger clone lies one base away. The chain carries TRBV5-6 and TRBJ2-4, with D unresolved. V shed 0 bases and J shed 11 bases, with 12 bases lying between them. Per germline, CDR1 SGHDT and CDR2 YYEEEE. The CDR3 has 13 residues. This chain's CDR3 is CASSLVGKNVQYF. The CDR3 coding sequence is TGTGCCAGCAGCTTGGTTGGGAAGAACGTTCAGTACTTC.

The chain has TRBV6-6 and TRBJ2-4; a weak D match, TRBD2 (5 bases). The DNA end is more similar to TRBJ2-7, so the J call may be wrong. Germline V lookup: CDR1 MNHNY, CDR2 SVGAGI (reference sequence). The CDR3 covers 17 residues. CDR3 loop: CASSDANRGQRTYEQYF. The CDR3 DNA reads TGTGCCAGCAGCGACGCCAATCGAGGGCAGAGGACCTACGAGCAGTACTTC.

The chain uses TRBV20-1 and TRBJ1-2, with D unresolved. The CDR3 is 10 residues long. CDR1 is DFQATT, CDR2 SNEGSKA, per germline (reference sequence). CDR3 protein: CRPAGYGYTF. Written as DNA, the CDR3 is TGCAGACCGGCGGGCTACGGCTACACCTTC.

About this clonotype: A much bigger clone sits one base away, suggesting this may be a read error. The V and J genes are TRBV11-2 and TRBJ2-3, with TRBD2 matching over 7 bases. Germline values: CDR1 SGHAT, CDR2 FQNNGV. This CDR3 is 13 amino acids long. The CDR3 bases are TGTGCCGGCAGCTCACCGGGACTACCTACGCAGTATTTT. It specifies CAGSSPGLPTQYF.

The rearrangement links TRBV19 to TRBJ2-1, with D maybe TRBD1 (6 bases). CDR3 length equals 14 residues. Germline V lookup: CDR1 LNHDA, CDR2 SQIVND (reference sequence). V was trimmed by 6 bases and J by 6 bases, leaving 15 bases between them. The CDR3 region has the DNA TGTGCCAGTAGCCATGGACAGACCCTCAATGAGCAGTTCTTC. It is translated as CASSHGQTLNEQFF.

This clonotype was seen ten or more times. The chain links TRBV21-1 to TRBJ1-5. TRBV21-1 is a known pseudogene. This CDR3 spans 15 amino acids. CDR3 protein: CASSKEADSNQPQHF. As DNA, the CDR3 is TGTGCCAGCAGCAAAGAGGCGGATAGCAATCAGCCCCAGCATTTT.

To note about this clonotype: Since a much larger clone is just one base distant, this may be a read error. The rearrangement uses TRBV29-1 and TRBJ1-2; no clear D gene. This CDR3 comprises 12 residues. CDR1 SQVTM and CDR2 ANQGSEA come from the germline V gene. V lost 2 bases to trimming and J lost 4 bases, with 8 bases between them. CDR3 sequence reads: CSVEWQFYGYTF. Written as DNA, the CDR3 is TGCAGCGTTGAATGGCAGTTCTATGGCTACACCTTC.

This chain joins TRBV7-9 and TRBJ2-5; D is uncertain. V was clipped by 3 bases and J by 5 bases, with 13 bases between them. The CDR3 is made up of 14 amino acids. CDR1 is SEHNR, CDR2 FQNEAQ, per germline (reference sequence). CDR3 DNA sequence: TGTGCCAGCAGCTTGACCCTTTACGGGGAGACCCAGTACTTC. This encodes CASSLTLYGETQYF.

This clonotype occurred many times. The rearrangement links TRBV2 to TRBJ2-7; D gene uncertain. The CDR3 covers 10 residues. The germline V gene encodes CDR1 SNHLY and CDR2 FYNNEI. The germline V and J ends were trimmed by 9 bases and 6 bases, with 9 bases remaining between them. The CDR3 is CASHRSEQYF. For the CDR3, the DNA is TGTGCCAGTCACCGAAGCGAGCAGTACTTC.

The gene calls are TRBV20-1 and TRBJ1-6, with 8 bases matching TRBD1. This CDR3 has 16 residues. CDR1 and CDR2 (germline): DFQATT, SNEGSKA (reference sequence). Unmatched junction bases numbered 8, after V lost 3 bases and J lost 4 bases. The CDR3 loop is CSARTGVPLYNSPLHF. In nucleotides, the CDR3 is TGCAGTGCTAGGACAGGGGTCCCACTTTATAATTCACCCCTCCACTTT.

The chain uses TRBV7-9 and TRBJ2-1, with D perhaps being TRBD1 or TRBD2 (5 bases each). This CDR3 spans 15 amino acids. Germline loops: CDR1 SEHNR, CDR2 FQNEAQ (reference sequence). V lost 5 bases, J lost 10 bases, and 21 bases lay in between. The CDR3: CASSAETRGSKEQFF. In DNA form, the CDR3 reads TGTGCCAGCAGCGCTGAAACGAGGGGAAGCAAGGAGCAGTTCTTC.

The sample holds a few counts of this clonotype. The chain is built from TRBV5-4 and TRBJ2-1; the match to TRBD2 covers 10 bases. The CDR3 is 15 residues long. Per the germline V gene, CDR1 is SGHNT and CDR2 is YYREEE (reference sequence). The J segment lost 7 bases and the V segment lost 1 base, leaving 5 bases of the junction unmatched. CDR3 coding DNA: TGTGCCAGCAGCTTGATACGAGCGGGAGGGAATGAGCAGTTCTTC. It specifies CASSLIRAGGNEQFF. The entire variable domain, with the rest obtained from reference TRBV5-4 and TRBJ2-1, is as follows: ETGVTQSPTHLIKTRGQQVTLRCSSQSGHNTVSWYQQALGQGPQFIFQYYREEENGRGNFPPRFSGLQFPNYSSELNVNALELDDSALYLCASSLIRAGGNEQFFGPGTRLTVL.

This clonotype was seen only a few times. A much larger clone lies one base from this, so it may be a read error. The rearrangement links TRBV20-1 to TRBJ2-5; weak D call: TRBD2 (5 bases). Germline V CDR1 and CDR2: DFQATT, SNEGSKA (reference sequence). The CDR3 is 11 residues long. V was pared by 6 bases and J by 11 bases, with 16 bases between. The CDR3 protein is CSARPADEQYF. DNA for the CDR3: TGCAGTGCACGACCAGCGGATGAGCAGTACTTC.

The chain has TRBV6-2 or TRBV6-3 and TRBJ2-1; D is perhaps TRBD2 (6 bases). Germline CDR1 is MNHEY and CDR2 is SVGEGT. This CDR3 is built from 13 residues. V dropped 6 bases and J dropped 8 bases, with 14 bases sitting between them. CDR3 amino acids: CASREAASDEQFF. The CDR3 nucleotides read TGTGCCAGCAGAGAAGCGGCTAGCGATGAGCAGTTCTTC.

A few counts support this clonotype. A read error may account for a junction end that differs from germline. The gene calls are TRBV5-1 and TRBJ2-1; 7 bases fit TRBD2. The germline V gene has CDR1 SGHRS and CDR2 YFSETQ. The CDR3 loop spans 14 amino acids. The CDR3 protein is CVSSRDYSVREQFF. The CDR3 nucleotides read TGCGTCAGCAGCCGGGACTATTCCGTCCGTGAGCAGTTCTTC.

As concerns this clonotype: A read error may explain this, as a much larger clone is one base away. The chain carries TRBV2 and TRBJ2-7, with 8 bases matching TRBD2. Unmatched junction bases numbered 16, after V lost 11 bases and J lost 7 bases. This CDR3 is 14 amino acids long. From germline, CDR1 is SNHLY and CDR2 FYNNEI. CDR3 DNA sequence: TGTGCCGGGAGATCGGGAGGGGGTTACAATGAGCAGTACTTC. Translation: CAGRSGGGYNEQYF.